This T cell receptor (beta chain) was recovered during a study of cytomegalovirus exposure and HLA in healthy donors. Study-wide background: A data release that came early held approximately 92 million unique TCRs from HLA-typed donors.

60 Vbeta and 13 Jbeta primers were used in PCR. Sequencing was performed with immunoSEQ multiplex PCR; in TCRdb, only in-frame clones are kept and a portion is missing. The sample consists of 150,000 or so clones, more than 60% of them appearing once. Donors were ostensibly healthy at sampling, although undocumented immune exposures were probable. As for this clone: Its matching antigen is unknown.

Trimming cost V 5 bases and J 0 bases; bases outside gene matches: 10. This CDR3 has 17 residues. The germline gives CDR1 MDHEN, CDR2 SYDVKM. Whole-study results and caveats: In terms of immune exposure information, only CMV serostatus was available.

This TCR was recovered from a middle-aged woman in good health and CMV-seropositive. V gene TRBV28 combines with J gene TRBJ1-5; 7 nucleotides line up with TRBD1. The sequenced material came from PBMCs. The CDR3 nucleotides read TGTGCCAGCAGTCTTATGACAGGGACCTATAGCAATCAGCCCCAGCATTTT. Protein: CASSLMTGTYSNQPQHF. The complete variable domain, with remaining parts taken from reference TRBV28 and TRBJ1-5, reads DVKVTQSSRYLVKRTGEKVFLECVQDMDHENMFWYRQDPGLGLRLIYFSYDVKMKEKGDIPEGYSVSREKKERFSLILESASTNQTSMYLCASSLMTGTYSNQPQHFGDGTRLSIL.